The source of this T cell receptor (beta chain) is a study of cytomegalovirus exposure and HLA in healthy donors. Broader study findings: Highly shared sequence variants in one cluster were likely a sequencing artifact. Cytomegalovirus-associated TCR beta chains were listed, numbering 164. Indistinguishable V segments such as TRBV6-2 and TRBV6-3 were excluded.

Concerning this clone: Its antigen remains unknown.

This CDR3 spans 17 amino acids. Germline V gene sequence: CDR1 LGHNA, CDR2 YSLEER. After removal of 2 bases from V and 5 bases from J, the junction contained 6 bases not matched to a gene. The PCR employed 60 Vbeta primers together with 13 Jbeta primers. Generated by immunoSEQ multiplex PCR, the TCRdb table keeps only in-frame clones and is missing some. The table gives approximately 140,000 clones; the top ten clones make up around 2.4% of it. V gene TRBV4-3 combines with J gene TRBJ2-2; 12 bases match TRBD2. The source material was PBMCs. The receptor was isolated from a woman under 30 in good health and CMV-seronegative. As DNA, the CDR3 is TGCGCCAGCAGCCAAAGACTAGCGGGAGTAGGAACCGGGGAGCTGTTTTTT. The encoded protein is CASSQRLAGVGTGELFF.